This is a list of T cell receptor beta chains from one sample in a study of identical twins. Using its own MiXCR run on the 5' RACE reads, TCRdb lists one record per CDR3 protein. The sample gives approximately 530,000 distinct CDR3 sequences, 20% to 25% of which show up once; approximately 0.52% is in the top ten. The sample was also linked to a second study, of yellow fever vaccine responses in identical twins.

The sample taken for sequencing was CD4+ T cells sorted from blood. The receptor set was obtained from a woman aged 18-29 years in good health. Each CDR3 is given with its conserved first and last residue. Each record gives: clone size, V gene, J gene, D gene, CDR3 protein, CDR3 DNA. A D gene is named only where the DNA matches it firmly. Some rows have no size entry. The others give once, few or many, or a class for an expanded clone.

.,TRBV7-9,TRBJ2-1,.,CASSPNLGPYNEQFF,TGTGCCAGCAGCCCTAACCTGGGACCTTACAATGAGCAGTTCTTC
.,TRBV12-3/TRBV12-4,TRBJ2-3,.,CASSFGTYGTDTQYF,TGTGCCAGCAGTTTCGGGACATATGGGACAGATACGCAGTATTTT
few,TRBV28,TRBJ2-7,TRBD2,CASSWLAGGVGLYF,TGTGCCAGCAGTTGGCTAGCGGGAGGAGTGGGGCTGTACTTC
few,TRBV5-1,TRBJ2-3,TRBD2,CASSSVGGASTDTQYF,TGCGCCAGCAGCTCTGTCGGGGGGGCTAGCACAGATACGCAGTATTTT
.,TRBV7-6,TRBJ1-2,.,CASSPDYLFGYTF,TGTGCCAGCAGCCCCGATTACCTCTTTGGCTACACCTTC
.,TRBV29-1,TRBJ2-3,.,CSAPRGHNTDTQYF,TGCAGCGCCCCACGGGGACACAACACAGATACGCAGTATTTT
few,TRBV29-1,TRBJ2-5,TRBD1,CSASTGQVRETQYF,TGCAGCGCCTCAACAGGACAGGTCAGGGAGACCCAGTACTTC
few,TRBV6-5,TRBJ2-7,TRBD2,CASSYSASGGAYEQYF,TGTGCCAGCAGTTACTCTGCGAGCGGGGGGGCCTACGAGCAGTACTTC
once,TRBV13,TRBJ2-5,.,CASSFWGKNPQETQYF,TGTGCCAGCAGCTTTTGGGGCAAAAACCCCCAAGAGACCCAGTACTTC
.,TRBV11-2,TRBJ2-3,.,CASSLAAHTDTQYF,TGTGCCAGCAGCTTAGCGGCCCACACAGATACGCAGTATTTT
.,TRBV5-8,TRBJ2-1,.,CASSWGFPGPNEQFF,TGTGCCAGCAGCTGGGGGTTCCCGGGCCCAAATGAGCAGTTCTTC
once,TRBV5-1,TRBJ2-1,TRBD2,CASSFGPAGGRAEQFF,TGCGCCAGCAGCTTTGGTCCAGCGGGGGGGCGAGCGGAGCAGTTCTTC
.,TRBV10-3,TRBJ1-2,TRBD1,CAISARTGTTTHYGYTF,TGTGCCATCAGTGCAAGGACAGGAACAACCACTCACTATGGCTACACCTTC
few,TRBV12-3/TRBV12-4,TRBJ2-3,.,CASSLRRAKGTDTQYF,TGTGCCAGCAGTTTAAGGAGGGCCAAGGGCACAGATACGCAGTATTTT
.,TRBV2,TRBJ1-5,.,CASNFVSDQPQHF,TGTGCCAGCAATTTTGTATCAGATCAGCCCCAGCATTTT
.,TRBV12-3/TRBV12-4,TRBJ2-7,.,CASSFRNHEQYF,TGTGCCAGCAGTTTTAGGAACCACGAGCAGTACTTC
few,TRBV11-2,TRBJ2-2,.,CASSFVISGALGGELFF,TGTGCCAGCAGCTTTGTAATTTCAGGGGCGCTAGGCGGGGAGCTGTTTTTT
.,TRBV28,TRBJ2-6,TRBD2,CASRRPGTSGSISGANVLTF,TGTGCCAGCAGACGACCAGGGACTAGCGGTTCCATCTCTGGGGCCAACGTCCTGACTTTC
many,TRBV4-1,TRBJ1-6,.,CASSPSEGENSPLHF,TGCGCCAGCAGCCCCAGTGAGGGGGAGAATTCACCCCTCCACTTT
.,TRBV7-9,TRBJ2-7,TRBD2,CASSLGGSNSYEQYF,TGTGCCAGCAGCTTAGGCGGGAGCAACTCCTACGAGCAGTACTTC
once,TRBV29-1,TRBJ2-1,.,CSVAYNEQFF,TGCAGCGTTGCCTACAATGAGCAGTTCTTC
few,TRBV10-3,TRBJ2-5,TRBD2,CATRTSGKETQYF,TGTGCCACCAGGACTAGCGGGAAGGAGACCCAGTACTTC
.,TRBV4-1,TRBJ1-2,.,CASSQVGLGGYTF,TGCGCCAGCAGCCAAGTGGGGTTGGGTGGCTACACCTTC
.,TRBV5-5,TRBJ2-3,TRBD2,CASSLGSTSGTDTQYF,TGTGCCAGCAGCTTGGGGTCTACTAGCGGTACAGATACGCAGTATTTT
.,TRBV6-2/TRBV6-3,TRBJ1-1,.,CATRTYTEAFF,TGTGCCACCCGAACGTACACTGAAGCTTTCTTT
.,TRBV19,TRBJ1-2,.,CASSIATGSSNYGYTF,TGTGCCAGTAGTATAGCTACGGGGAGTTCTAACTATGGCTACACCTTC
few,TRBV5-1,TRBJ1-4,TRBD1,CASSRDRGATNEKLFF,TGCGCCAGCAGCAGAGACAGGGGTGCAACTAATGAAAAACTGTTTTTT
few,TRBV12-3/TRBV12-4,TRBJ1-4,.,CASKETGQSRKLFF,TGTGCCAGCAAAGAGACTGGACAATCCAGAAAACTGTTTTTT
.,TRBV20-1,TRBJ2-2,TRBD1,CSATDRDVSNTGELFF,TGCAGTGCTACAGACAGGGATGTATCGAACACCGGGGAGCTGTTTTTT
.,TRBV5-1,TRBJ2-1,.,CASSLEQISYNEQFF,TGCGCCAGCAGCTTGGAGCAGATCTCCTACAATGAGCAGTTCTTC
many,TRBV3-1,TRBJ1-1,.,CASSQIQGNTEAFF,TGTGCCAGCAGCCAAATACAGGGGAACACTGAAGCTTTCTTT
once,TRBV6-5,TRBJ2-5,.,CASSYSGGPGETQYF,TGTGCCAGCAGTTACTCGGGGGGGCCGGGGGAGACCCAGTACTTC
.,TRBV10-1,TRBJ2-1,.,CASSDPPDSSYNEQFF,TGCGCCAGCAGTGACCCTCCTGACAGCTCCTACAATGAGCAGTTCTTC
.,TRBV12-3/TRBV12-4,TRBJ2-1,TRBD1,CASNVRGGQGFYNEQFF,TGTGCCAGCAACGTGAGAGGGGGACAGGGGTTCTACAATGAGCAGTTCTTC
few,TRBV27,TRBJ2-1,TRBD2,CASGSGRAYNEQFF,TGTGCCAGCGGAAGCGGGAGGGCATACAATGAGCAGTTCTTC
few,TRBV5-1,TRBJ2-1,TRBD2,CASSLARLAGGGDEQFF,TGCGCCAGCAGCTTGGCTCGACTAGCGGGAGGGGGGGATGAGCAGTTCTTC
few,TRBV5-1,TRBJ2-3,TRBD1,CASSNTQGAASTDTQYF,TGCGCCAGCAGCAACACACAGGGGGCGGCCAGCACAGATACGCAGTATTTT
few,TRBV11-1,TRBJ2-1,.,CASSLRDSPLREQFF,TGTGCCAGCAGCTTGCGGGACAGTCCCCTAAGGGAGCAGTTCTTC
.,TRBV20-1,TRBJ1-4,TRBD1,CSARPQGGEKLFF,TGCAGTGCAAGGCCGCAGGGGGGTGAAAAACTGTTTTTT
.,TRBV7-2,TRBJ2-3,TRBD2,CASSLSSGGGSDTQYF,TGTGCCAGCAGCTTATCTAGCGGGGGGGGGTCAGATACGCAGTATTTT
.,TRBV7-9,TRBJ2-1,.,CASSFTRGGNNEQFF,TGTGCCAGCAGCTTTACTAGAGGGGGGAATAATGAGCAGTTCTTC
few,TRBV5-1,TRBJ2-2,.,CASSLVAGPPTGELFF,TGCGCCAGCAGCTTGGTGGCAGGACCACCCACCGGGGAGCTGTTTTTT
few,TRBV20-1,TRBJ2-1,.,CSAREANPYNEQFF,TGCAGTGCTAGAGAAGCTAACCCGTACAATGAGCAGTTCTTC
few,TRBV10-3,TRBJ2-3,TRBD2,CAISWTSGIGGTDTQYF,TGTGCCATCTCGTGGACTAGCGGGATCGGGGGCACAGATACGCAGTATTTT
.,TRBV10-3,TRBJ2-7,TRBD2,CAIRLAGVGEQYF,TGTGCCATCAGACTAGCGGGAGTGGGGGAGCAGTACTTC
.,TRBV12-5,TRBJ2-1,.,CASGNWAGERNEQFF,TGTGCTAGTGGAAACTGGGCAGGGGAAAGGAATGAGCAGTTCTTC
.,TRBV12-3/TRBV12-4,TRBJ2-5,TRBD2,CASSLRGGGDETQYF,TGTGCCAGCAGTTTACGGGGCGGGGGGGATGAGACCCAGTACTTC
.,TRBV14,TRBJ2-7,TRBD2,CASSQVGLAGVRTYEQYF,TGTGCCAGCAGCCAAGTGGGACTAGCGGGAGTTAGGACCTACGAGCAGTACTTC
few,TRBV6-5,TRBJ2-5,TRBD1,CASSYSAGTGAYVKTQYF,TGTGCCAGCAGTTACTCCGCCGGGACAGGGGCTTATGTAAAGACCCAGTACTTC
.,TRBV5-1,TRBJ1-1,.,CASSRSPNTEAFF,TGCGCCAGCAGCCGAAGTCCGAACACTGAAGCTTTCTTT
.,TRBV28,TRBJ2-7,TRBD1,CASTGTGGSYEQYF,TGTGCCAGCACAGGGACAGGGGGATCCTACGAGCAGTACTTC